The 24 T cell receptor beta chains below come from one sample, sequenced in a study of cytomegalovirus exposure and HLA in healthy donors. 13 Jbeta primers and 60 Vbeta primers were used for the PCR. The assay was immunoSEQ multiplex PCR, and TCRdb's table has in-frame clones only and misses some. The sample lists around 160,000 clones; about 70% were seen once. Sequenced material: PBMCs. These receptors were taken from a woman in her 40s in good health and CMV-seropositive.

There are a few counts of this clone. The chain combines TRBV14 with TRBJ2-1; the match to TRBD1 covers 7 bases. Germline trimming cut 1 base from V and 8 bases from J; bases unmatched to any gene: 5. CDR1 SGHDN and CDR2 FVKESK come from the germline V gene. The CDR3 is 14 amino acids. This CDR3 reads CASSQVRDSDEQFF. The CDR3 DNA sequence: TGTGCCAGCAGCCAAGTCCGGGACAGCGATGAGCAGTTCTTC.

This chain uses TRBV28 with TRBJ1-5; 8 bases agree with TRBD1. The V and J ends lost 4 bases and 5 bases, in that order; junction bases with no gene match: 4. Germline CDR1 and CDR2: MDHEN and SYDVKM. The CDR3 runs to 14 residues. CDR3 nucleotide sequence: TGTGCCAGCAGTTCGGACAGGGAGGATCAGCCCCAGCATTTT. Translating gives CASSSDREDQPQHF.

The rearrangement links TRBV2 to TRBJ2-1, with 7 bases identical to TRBD1. CDR1 is SNHLY, CDR2 FYNNEI, per germline. CDR3 length: 17 residues. V was pared by 6 bases and J by 2 bases, with 13 bases of the junction left unmatched. CDR3 nucleotide sequence: TGTGCCAGCAGAGAGGCGACAGGGAGTAGCCCCTACAATGAGCAGTTCTTC. Translating it yields CASREATGSSPYNEQFF.

This clone is a singleton in its sample. V is TRBV28 and J is TRBJ2-7; D is uncertain. Looked up from germline, CDR1 is MDHEN and CDR2 is SYDVKM. The CDR3 length is 15 residues. Deletions cut 5 bases from V and 0 bases from J, with 14 bases between. This chain's CDR3 is CASSDGFQPSYEQYF. As DNA, the CDR3 is TGTGCCAGCAGTGACGGGTTCCAACCCTCCTACGAGCAGTACTTC.

DNA for the CDR3: TGCAGTGCAGCAGGGTCAGGAAAAGCTTTCTTT. Its translation is CSAAGSGKAFF. The chain carries TRBV20-1 and TRBJ1-1, with D maybe TRBD1 (5 bases). The CDR3 has 11 amino acids. CDR1 and CDR2 (germline): DFQATT, SNEGSKA (reference sequence). The V end lost 6 bases, the J end lost 9 bases, and 14 bases lay between the germline ends.

This clone was seen more than once but under ten times. This chain links TRBV7-6 with TRBJ2-7, with TRBD1 matching over 7 bases. This CDR3 is built from 16 residues. Trimming cost V 5 bases and J 1 base; bases outside gene matches: 11. CDR1 is SGHVS and CDR2 is FNYEAQ in the germline V gene. CDR3 sequence: CASSPGQIASSYEQYF. The CDR3 nucleotides read TGTGCCAGCAGCCCGGGACAGATAGCTTCGTCCTACGAGCAGTACTTC.

The V call is TRBV6-4, the J call TRBJ1-1; D possibly corresponds to TRBD1 (5 bases). Germline loops: CDR1 MRHNA, CDR2 SNTAGT. V lost 7 bases and J 4 bases, leaving 16 bases between the germline ends. The CDR3 is made up of 14 amino acids. The CDR3 region is CASIPLEGTTEAFF. The CDR3 coding sequence is TGTGCCAGCATCCCCCTGGAGGGGACCACTGAAGCTTTCTTT.

The chain carries TRBV19 and TRBJ1-1, with 9 bases identical to TRBD1. Trimming took 4 bases from V and 10 from J; bases not matched to a gene: 4. The CDR3 has 12 amino acids. Germline CDR1 reads LNHDA; CDR2 reads SQIVND (reference sequence). The CDR3 loop is CASSTDRGAAFF. The CDR3, as DNA: TGTGCCAGTAGTACCGACAGGGGGGCAGCTTTCTTT.

This clone was seen only a few times. The CDR3 spells CASSLPKQGRGMNTEAFF. In DNA form, the CDR3 reads TGTGCCAGCAGCCTTCCGAAACAGGGTAGAGGGATGAACACTGAAGCTTTCTTT. The chain uses TRBV28 and TRBJ1-1; TRBD1 might be the D (6 bases). This CDR3 is 18 amino acids long. CDR1 is MDHEN, CDR2 SYDVKM, per germline. V lost 6 bases, J lost 0 bases, and 23 bases lay in between.

In this sample, this clone turned up a few times. The gene calls are TRBV2 and TRBJ2-7; 8 nucleotides match TRBD1. V lost 4 bases and J lost 3; bases outside the gene matches: 5. This CDR3 has 14 amino acids. CDR1 is SNHLY, CDR2 FYNNEI, per germline. CDR3 coding DNA: TGTGCCAGCAGTGGACAGGGGACATACTACGAGCAGTACTTC. Its translation: CASSGQGTYYEQYF.

Remarks on this clone: One end of the junction is discordant with germline, which a read error may explain. The V and J genes are TRBV6-5 and TRBJ1-2; D remains ambiguous. The CDR3 is made up of 15 amino acids. Germline lookup yields CDR1 MNHEY and CDR2 SVGAGI. The CDR3: CASSYSTVTNYGYPF. CDR3 nucleotide sequence: TGTGCCAGCAGTTACTCGACTGTCACGAACTATGGCTACCCCTTC.

The V call is TRBV5-1, the J call TRBJ2-5; 7 positions agree with TRBD1. Losses at the gene ends were 0 bases for V and 4 bases for J; bases not matched to a gene: 3. Germline lookup yields CDR1 SGHRS and CDR2 YFSETQ. The length of the CDR3 is 14 residues. The CDR3 nucleotides read TGCGCCAGCAGCTTGGGGTACAGGGGAGAGACCCAGTACTTC. This encodes CASSLGYRGETQYF.

This clone was detected only a few times. The gene calls are TRBV7-2 and TRBJ2-3; TRBD1 matches 9 bases. This CDR3 comprises 17 residues. V lost 6 bases to trimming and J lost 4 bases; unmatched junction nucleotides: 14. CDR1 SGHTA and CDR2 FQGNSA come from the germline V gene. The CDR3 region is CASRERGTGSRADTQYF. The CDR3 bases are TGTGCCAGCAGGGAAAGGGGGACAGGGAGCAGGGCAGATACGCAGTATTTT.

The V gene is TRBV7-2, the J gene TRBJ2-7, with D uncertain. From germline, CDR1 is SGHTA and CDR2 FQGNSA. V was clipped by 0 bases and J by 1 base, with 7 bases between them. The CDR3 extends over 14 amino acids. CDR3 DNA sequence: TGTGCCAGCAGCTTAGCGCGGCAGTCCTACGAGCAGTACTTC. Translated, it gives CASSLARQSYEQYF.

The rearrangement links TRBV29-1 to TRBJ2-3, with a tentative D call TRBD2 (5 bases). The germline V gene has CDR1 SQVTM and CDR2 ANQGSEA. The length of the CDR3 is 14 residues. V was pared by 4 bases and J by 0 bases, with 11 bases between. CDR3 nucleotide sequence: TGCAGCGTTGCGCGGGCGAGTAGCACAGATACGCAGTATTTT. Amino acid sequence: CSVARASSTDTQYF.

CDR3 in DNA: TGTGCCAGCAGTTACTGGCAGGGGGCATCCGAGCAGTACTTC. It is translated as CASSYWQGASEQYF. This chain connects TRBV6-5 to TRBJ2-7; 8 bases are shared with TRBD1. Germline V gene lookup returns CDR1 MNHEY and CDR2 SVGAGI. The CDR3 is made up of 14 amino acids. V dropped 1 base and J dropped 6; count of bases not matched to a gene: 5.

This chain uses TRBV7-3 with TRBJ2-7; the D gene is possibly TRBD1 (6 bases). Germline values: CDR1 SGHTA, CDR2 FQGTGA. The V and J ends lost 5 bases and 6 bases respectively, with 14 bases between them. The CDR3 sequence is 13 residues long. The CDR3 sequence is CASSDTGFSEQYF. CDR3 DNA: TGTGCCAGCAGCGATACAGGGTTCAGCGAGCAGTACTTC.

This clone has a single count. This chain links TRBV14 with TRBJ2-3, with D perhaps TRBD1 (6 bases). The CDR3 covers 15 residues. Per the germline V gene, CDR1 is SGHDN and CDR2 is FVKESK. Trimming took off 0 bases at V and 4 bases at J, with 11 bases between the two ends. The CDR3 spells CASSQDGRQADTQYF. The CDR3, as DNA: TGTGCCAGCAGCCAAGATGGGAGACAGGCAGATACGCAGTATTTT.

CDR3 sequence reads: CASSFSPQPYEQYF. Written as DNA, the CDR3 is TGCGCCAGCAGCTTTTCTCCACAGCCCTACGAGCAGTACTTC. The chain couples TRBV5-1 to TRBJ2-7; D remains unclear. Germline V CDR1 and CDR2: SGHRS, YFSETQ. The V end lost 2 bases, the J end lost 2 bases, and 11 bases lay between the germline ends. The CDR3 loop spans 14 amino acids.

The chain links TRBV6-5 to TRBJ2-1; 8 nucleotides align to TRBD1. Germline-derived CDR1 and CDR2 are MNHEY and SVGAGI. The CDR3 sequence is 15 residues long. V trimming: 5 bases; J trimming: 4 bases; junction bases outside the gene matches: 7. The DNA for the CDR3 is TGTGCCAGCAGTGGGCGACAGGGGACTTACAATGAGCAGTTCTTC. Its protein is CASSGRQGTYNEQFF.

The V call is TRBV4-2, the J call TRBJ2-7; 11 bases map to TRBD2. CDR1 and CDR2 from the germline V gene are LGHNA and YNFKEQ. This CDR3 region has 17 residues. Trimming at V came to 0 bases and at J to 7 bases, leaving 11 bases not matched to a gene. The CDR3 spells CASSQDFGLAGGREQYF. The CDR3 nucleotides are TGTGCCAGCAGCCAAGATTTTGGGCTAGCGGGGGGTAGGGAGCAGTACTTC.

The V gene is TRBV27, the J gene TRBJ2-7, with D possibly matching TRBD1 (5 bases). From germline, CDR1 is MNHEY and CDR2 SMNVEV (reference sequence). The CDR3 extends over 12 amino acids. CDR3 residues: CLSLGQGYEQYF. The CDR3 region has the DNA TGTTTATCCCTGGGGCAGGGCTACGAGCAGTACTTC.

The chain combines TRBV9 with TRBJ1-6, with D maybe TRBD1 (6 bases). Germline V lookup: CDR1 SGDLS, CDR2 YYNGEE. V lost 0 bases, J lost 6 bases, and 7 bases lay in between. This CDR3 is 14 amino acids long. The CDR3 nucleotides read TGTGCCAGCAGCGTAGAAGGGGGTAATTCACCCCTCCACTTT. This gives the protein CASSVEGGNSPLHF.

The chain has TRBV6-6 and TRBJ2-1, with 9 bases that match TRBD1. V shed 6 bases and J 9 bases; nucleotides not matched to a gene: 15. The CDR3 contains 16 residues. Germline CDR1 is MNHNY and CDR2 is SVGAGI (reference sequence). As DNA, the CDR3 is TGTGCCAGCAGACCCGCCCTCGGGACAGGGACTTTTGAGCAGTTCTTC. This sequence encodes CASRPALGTGTFEQFF.